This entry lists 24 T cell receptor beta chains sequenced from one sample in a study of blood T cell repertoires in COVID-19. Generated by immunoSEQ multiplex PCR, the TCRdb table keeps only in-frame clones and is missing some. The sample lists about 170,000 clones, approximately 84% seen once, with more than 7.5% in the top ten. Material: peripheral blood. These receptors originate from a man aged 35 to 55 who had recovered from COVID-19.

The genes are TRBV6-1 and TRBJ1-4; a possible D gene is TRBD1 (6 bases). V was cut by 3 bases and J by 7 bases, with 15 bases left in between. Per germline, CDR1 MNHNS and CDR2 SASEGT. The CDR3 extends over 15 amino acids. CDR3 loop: CASSDAGAGSEKLFF. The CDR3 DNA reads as TGTGCCAGCAGTGATGCGGGGGCCGGAAGTGAAAAACTGTTTTTT.

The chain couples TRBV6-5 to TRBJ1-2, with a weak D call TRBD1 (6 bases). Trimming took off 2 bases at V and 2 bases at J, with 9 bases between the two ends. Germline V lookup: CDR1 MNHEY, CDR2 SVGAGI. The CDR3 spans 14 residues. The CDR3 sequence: CASSYNTGNYGYTF. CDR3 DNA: TGTGCCAGCAGTTACAACACAGGGAACTATGGCTACACCTTC.

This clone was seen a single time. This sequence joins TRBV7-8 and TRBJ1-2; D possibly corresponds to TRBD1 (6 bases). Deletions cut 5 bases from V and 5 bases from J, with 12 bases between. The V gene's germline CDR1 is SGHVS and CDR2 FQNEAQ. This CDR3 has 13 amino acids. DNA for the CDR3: TGTGCCAGCAGCCAACGACAGGAGTATGGCTACACCTTC. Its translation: CASSQRQEYGYTF.

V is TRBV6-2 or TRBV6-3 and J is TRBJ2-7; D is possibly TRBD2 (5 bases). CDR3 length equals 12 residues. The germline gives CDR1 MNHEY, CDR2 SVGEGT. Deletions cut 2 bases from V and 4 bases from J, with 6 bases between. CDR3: CASSYEGYEQYF. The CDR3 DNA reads TGTGCCAGCAGTTACGAGGGTTACGAGCAGTACTTC.

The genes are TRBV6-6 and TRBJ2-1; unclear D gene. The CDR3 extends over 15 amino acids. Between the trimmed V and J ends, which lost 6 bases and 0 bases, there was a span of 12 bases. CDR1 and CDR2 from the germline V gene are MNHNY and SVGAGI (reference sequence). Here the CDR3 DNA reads TGTGCCAGCAGCCCCGGTCCTAACTCCTACAATGAGCAGTTCTTC. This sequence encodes CASSPGPNSYNEQFF.

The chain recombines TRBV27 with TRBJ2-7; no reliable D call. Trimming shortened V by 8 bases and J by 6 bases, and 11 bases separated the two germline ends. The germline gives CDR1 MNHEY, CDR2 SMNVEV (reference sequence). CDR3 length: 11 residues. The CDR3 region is CASRRGSEQYF. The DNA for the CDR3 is TGTGCCAGCCGGAGAGGTTCCGAGCAGTACTTC.

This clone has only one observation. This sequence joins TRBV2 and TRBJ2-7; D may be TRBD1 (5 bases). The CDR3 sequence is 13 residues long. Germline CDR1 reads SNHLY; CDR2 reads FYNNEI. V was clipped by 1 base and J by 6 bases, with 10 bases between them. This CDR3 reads CASSEGGQGEQYF. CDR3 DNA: TGTGCCAGCAGTGAAGGGGGCCAAGGCGAGCAGTACTTC.

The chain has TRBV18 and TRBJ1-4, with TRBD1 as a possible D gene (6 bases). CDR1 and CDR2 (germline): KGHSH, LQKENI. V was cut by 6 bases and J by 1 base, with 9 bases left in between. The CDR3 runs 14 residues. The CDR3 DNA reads TGTGCCAGCTCGGACAGCCTAACTAATGAAAAACTGTTTTTT. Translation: CASSDSLTNEKLFF.

In DNA form, the CDR3 reads TGTGCCAGCAGCCAAGACCCAGGGGGCAATCAGCCCCAGCATTTT. The encoded protein is CASSQDPGGNQPQHF. V usage is TRBV4-2 and J usage is TRBJ1-5, with TRBD1 as a possible D gene (6 bases). The V and J ends lost 0 bases and 2 bases respectively, with 8 bases between them. CDR3 length equals 15 residues. Germline values: CDR1 LGHNA, CDR2 YNFKEQ.

CDR3 loop: CASSHGGGRSNQPQHF. In DNA, the CDR3 is TGTGCCAGCAGTCACGGGGGAGGGAGAAGCAATCAGCCCCAGCATTTT. The genes are TRBV6-2 or TRBV6-3 and TRBJ1-5; weak D call: TRBD1 (5 bases). The CDR3 extends over 16 amino acids. V dropped 5 bases and J dropped 1 base, with 15 bases sitting between them. Germline V gene lookup returns CDR1 MNHEY and CDR2 SVGEGT.

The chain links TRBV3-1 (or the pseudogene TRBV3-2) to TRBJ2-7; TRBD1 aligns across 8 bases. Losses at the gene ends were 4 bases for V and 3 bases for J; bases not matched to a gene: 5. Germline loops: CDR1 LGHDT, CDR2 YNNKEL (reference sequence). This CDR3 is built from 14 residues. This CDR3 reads CASSLPGQVYEQYF. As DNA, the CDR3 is TGTGCCAGCAGCCTACCGGGACAGGTCTACGAGCAGTACTTC.

The CDR3 protein is CASSQDLQAYEQYF. CDR3 sequence (DNA): TGCGCCAGCAGCCAAGATCTCCAGGCCTACGAGCAGTACTTC. V and J are TRBV4-1 and TRBJ2-7, with unresolved D. The CDR3 runs 14 residues. CDR1 is MGHRA and CDR2 is YSYEKL in the germline V gene. The V end was cut by 0 bases, the J end by 2 bases, with 8 bases between.

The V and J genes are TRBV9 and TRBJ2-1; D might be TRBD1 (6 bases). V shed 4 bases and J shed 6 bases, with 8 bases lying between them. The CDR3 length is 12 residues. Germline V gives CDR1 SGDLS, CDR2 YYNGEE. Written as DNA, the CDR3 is TGTGCCAGCAGCCAGGACAGCAATGAGCAGTTCTTC. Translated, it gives CASSQDSNEQFF. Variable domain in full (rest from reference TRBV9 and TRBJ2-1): DSGVTQTPKHLITATGQRVTLRCSPRSGDLSVYWYQQSLDQGLQFLIQYYNGEERAKGNILERFSAQQFPDLHSELNLSSLELGDSALYFCASSQDSNEQFFGPGTRLTVL.

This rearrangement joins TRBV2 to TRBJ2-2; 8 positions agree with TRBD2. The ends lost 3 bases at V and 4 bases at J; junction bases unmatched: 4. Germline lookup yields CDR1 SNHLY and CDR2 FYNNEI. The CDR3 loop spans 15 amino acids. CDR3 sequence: CASSDSSGGTGELFF. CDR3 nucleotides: TGTGCCAGCAGTGATTCCAGCGGGGGCACCGGGGAGCTGTTTTTT.

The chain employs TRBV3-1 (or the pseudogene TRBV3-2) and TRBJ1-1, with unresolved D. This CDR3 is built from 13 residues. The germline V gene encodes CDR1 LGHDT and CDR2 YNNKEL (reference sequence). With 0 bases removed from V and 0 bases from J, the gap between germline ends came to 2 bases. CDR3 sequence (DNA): TGTGCCAGCAGCCAAGACATGAACACTGAAGCTTTCTTT. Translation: CASSQDMNTEAFF.

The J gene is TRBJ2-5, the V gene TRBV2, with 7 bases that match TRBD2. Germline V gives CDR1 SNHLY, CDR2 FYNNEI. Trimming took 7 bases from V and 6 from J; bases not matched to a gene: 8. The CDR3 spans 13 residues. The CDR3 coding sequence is TGTGCCAGCACTCGGGCGGGGGTAAAGACCCAGTACTTC. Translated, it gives CASTRAGVKTQYF.

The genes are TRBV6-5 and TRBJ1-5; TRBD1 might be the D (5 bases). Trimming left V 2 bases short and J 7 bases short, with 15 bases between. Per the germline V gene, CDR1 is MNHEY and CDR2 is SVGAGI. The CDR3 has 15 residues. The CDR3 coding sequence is TGTGCCAGCAGTTACGCTGCAGGGATTGGGCAGCCCCAGCATTTT. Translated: CASSYAAGIGQPQHF.

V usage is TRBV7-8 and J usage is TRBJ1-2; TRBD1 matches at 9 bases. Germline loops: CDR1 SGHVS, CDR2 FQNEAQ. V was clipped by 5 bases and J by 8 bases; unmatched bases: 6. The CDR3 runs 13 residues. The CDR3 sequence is CASSPRTGDGYTF. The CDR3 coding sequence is TGTGCCAGCAGCCCGAGGACAGGGGACGGCTACACCTTC. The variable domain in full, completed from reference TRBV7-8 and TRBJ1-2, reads GAGVSQSPRYKVAKRGQDVALRCDPISGHVSLFWYQQALGQGPEFLTYFQNEAQLDKSGLPSDRFFAERPEGSVSTLKIQRTQQEDSAVYLCASSPRTGDGYTFGSGTRLTVV.

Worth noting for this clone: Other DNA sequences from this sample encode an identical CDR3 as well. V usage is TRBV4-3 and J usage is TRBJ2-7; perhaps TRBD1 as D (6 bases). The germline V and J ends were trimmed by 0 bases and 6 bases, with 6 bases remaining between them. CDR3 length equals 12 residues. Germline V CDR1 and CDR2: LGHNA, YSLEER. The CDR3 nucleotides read TGCGCCAGCAGCCAAGAAGGGGGCGAGCAGTACTTC. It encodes CASSQEGGEQYF.

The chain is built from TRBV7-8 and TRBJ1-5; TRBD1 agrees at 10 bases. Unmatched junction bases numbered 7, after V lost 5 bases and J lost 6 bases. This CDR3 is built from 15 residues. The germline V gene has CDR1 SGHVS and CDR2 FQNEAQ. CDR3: CASSTGTGVGQPQHF. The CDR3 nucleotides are TGTGCCAGCAGCACCGGGACAGGGGTGGGTCAGCCCCAGCATTTT.

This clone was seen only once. CDR3: CASSIRTDTQYF. CDR3 nucleotides: TGTGCCAGTAGTATTAGAACAGATACGCAGTATTTT. The chain links TRBV19 to TRBJ2-3, with D unresolved. This CDR3 is built from 12 residues. Germline lookup yields CDR1 LNHDA and CDR2 SQIVND (reference sequence). Trimming pared 3 bases from V and 3 bases from J, leaving 4 bases between.

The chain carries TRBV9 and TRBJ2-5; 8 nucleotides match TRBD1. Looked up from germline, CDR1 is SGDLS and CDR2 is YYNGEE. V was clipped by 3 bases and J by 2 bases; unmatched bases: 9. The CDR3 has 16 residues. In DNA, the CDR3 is TGTGCCAGCAGCGGGGGGACAGGAGGTTTTCAAGAGACCCAGTACTTC. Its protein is CASSGGTGGFQETQYF.

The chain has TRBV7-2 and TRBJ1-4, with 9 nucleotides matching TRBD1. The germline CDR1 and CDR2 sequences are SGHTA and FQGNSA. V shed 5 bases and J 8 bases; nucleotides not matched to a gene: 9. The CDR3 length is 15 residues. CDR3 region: CASSLGTGRQEKLFF. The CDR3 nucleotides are TGTGCCAGCAGCCTCGGGACAGGGCGACAGGAAAAACTGTTTTTT.

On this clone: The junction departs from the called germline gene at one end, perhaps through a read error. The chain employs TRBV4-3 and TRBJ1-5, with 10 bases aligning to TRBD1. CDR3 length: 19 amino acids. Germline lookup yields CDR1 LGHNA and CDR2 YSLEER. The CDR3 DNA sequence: TGCGCCGGCAGCCAAGATTATGTAAGGACAGGGGGAATCAATCAGCCCCAGCATTTT. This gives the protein CAGSQDYVRTGGINQPQHF.